These 10 T cell receptor beta chains were sequenced from one sample in a study of radiotherapy plus CTLA-4 blockade in lung cancer. The assay was immunoSEQ multiplex PCR, and TCRdb's table has in-frame clones only and misses some. The sample includes 81,000 or so clones, about 88% of them seen just once. The specimen comprised peripheral blood, sampled from a patient treated with radiotherapy plus ipilimumab. The receptors derive from a human donor with non-small cell lung cancer who had stable disease on radiotherapy plus ipilimumab.

The chain links TRBV5-1 to TRBJ1-2; no clear D. CDR3 size: 14 residues. Germline loops: CDR1 SGHRS, CDR2 YFSETQ. V lost 3 bases, J lost 8 bases, and 17 bases lay in between. Here the CDR3 DNA reads TGCGCCAGCAGCTCATTCCCAGGTGGGGAGGGCTACACCTTC. Translation: CASSSFPGGEGYTF.

This clone is a singleton in its sample. The rearrangement joins TRBV5-1 to TRBJ2-5; D is uncertain. The tail of the sequence fits TRBJ2-7 better, so the J call may be wrong. Germline-derived CDR1 and CDR2 are SGHRS and YFSETQ. This CDR3 has 14 residues. The CDR3 bases are TGCGCCAGCAGCTTGGGACGGCTGTCCTACGAGCAGTACTTC. It encodes CASSLGRLSYEQYF.

The chain uses TRBV5-1 and TRBJ1-5; the D is unclear. The V gene lost 0 bases and the J gene lost 1 base, with 8 bases spanning the gap. The CDR3 runs to 15 residues. Germline loops: CDR1 SGHRS, CDR2 YFSETQ. The CDR3: CASSLGAESNQPQHF. The CDR3 DNA reads TGCGCCAGCAGCTTGGGGGCAGAAAGCAATCAGCCCCAGCATTTT.

The chain employs TRBV27 and TRBJ2-7; 9 bases are shared with TRBD1. The CDR3 is 15 residues long. J gave up 6 bases and V 5 bases, and 11 bases lay outside the gene matches. Germline V gives CDR1 MNHEY, CDR2 SMNVEV (reference sequence). The CDR3 spells CASSTGTGRSGEQYF. DNA for the CDR3: TGTGCCAGCAGTACCGGGACAGGGAGATCGGGCGAGCAGTACTTC.

The rearrangement links TRBV30 to TRBJ2-1; 9 nucleotides match TRBD1. The trim removed 0 bases at V and 5 bases at J, leaving 8 bases unmatched. The CDR3 runs to 16 residues. The germline V gene has CDR1 GTSNPN and CDR2 SVGIG (reference sequence). The CDR3 region is CAWSVRTGVSHNEQFF. The CDR3 region has the DNA TGTGCCTGGAGTGTAAGGACAGGGGTGAGCCACAATGAGCAGTTCTTC.

The CDR3 loop reads CASSLDSLAGALREQYF. The DNA for the CDR3 is TGTGCCAGCAGCTTAGATAGCCTAGCGGGGGCCCTACGAGAGCAGTACTTC. The chain combines TRBV7-2 with TRBJ2-7; 10 bases are a match to TRBD2. Germline V gene data show CDR1 as SGHTA and CDR2 as FQGNSA. The CDR3 runs 17 residues. V gave up 1 base and J gave up 7 bases; unmatched junction bases: 13. Drawing the rest from reference TRBV7-2 and TRBJ2-7, the complete variable domain is GAGVSQSPSNKVTEKGKDVELRCDPISGHTALYWYRQSLGQGLEFLIYFQGNSAPDKSGLPSDRFSAERTGGSVSTLTIQRTQQEDSAVYLCASSLDSLAGALREQYFGPGTRLTVT.

This chain links TRBV6-5 with TRBJ1-2, with TRBD1 as a possible D gene (5 bases). CDR3 length equals 15 residues. CDR1 and CDR2 from the germline V gene are MNHEY and SVGAGI. Trimming shortened V by 7 bases and J by 7 bases, and 22 bases separated the two germline ends. The CDR3 loop is CASTDGQGYFGGYTF. The CDR3, as DNA: TGTGCCAGCACCGACGGGCAGGGTTATTTTGGTGGCTACACCTTC.

The rearrangement links TRBV28 to TRBJ2-2; D is possibly TRBD1 (5 bases). The V and J ends lost 5 bases and 6 bases respectively, with 10 bases between them. From germline, CDR1 is MDHEN and CDR2 SYDVKM. The CDR3 loop spans 13 amino acids. As DNA, the CDR3 is TGTGCCAGCAGTCTCCAACAGGCCGGGGAGCTGTTTTTT. Translation: CASSLQQAGELFF.

This clone was found once. The CDR3 region has the DNA TGTGCCAGCAGTTTTCTACTAGCGGGGGGGAATGAGCAGTTCTTC. Protein product: CASSFLLAGGNEQFF. The chain has TRBV27 and TRBJ2-1, with 13 bases matching TRBD2. The CDR3 extends over 15 amino acids. Germline V lookup: CDR1 MNHEY, CDR2 SMNVEV (reference sequence). Losses at the gene ends were 3 bases for V and 7 bases for J; bases not matched to a gene: 3.

The sample holds a few counts of this clone. V gene TRBV29-1 combines with J gene TRBJ1-2; D unresolved. V lost 3 bases to trimming and J lost 7 bases, with 18 bases between them. Per germline, CDR1 SQVTM and CDR2 ANQGSEA. The CDR3 contains 14 residues. In nucleotides, the CDR3 is TGCAGCGTTGACTCCGCGACCGTACTAGGTGGCTACACCTTC. It translates to CSVDSATVLGGYTF.